This TCR beta chain was identified in a study of cytomegalovirus exposure and HLA in healthy donors. V was pared by 9 bases and J by 1 base, with 9 bases between. Germline V lookup: CDR1 SGHAT, CDR2 FQNNGV. The CDR3 totals 13 residues. The PCR used 60 Vbeta and 13 Jbeta primers. TCRdb's copy holds only in-frame clones and misses some; the assay was immunoSEQ multiplex PCR. The data show about 180,000 clones, under 90% seen once. This rearrangement joins TRBV11-2 to TRBJ2-2; a possible D gene is TRBD1 (6 bases). This sequence was found in a man younger than 35 in good health and CMV-seronegative. The sequenced sample was PBMCs. The CDR3 region is CASRQVNTGELFF. The CDR3 DNA is TGTGCCAGTCGACAGGTGAACACCGGGGAGCTGTTTTTT.